The clone carrying this T cell receptor beta chain was seen many times. One entry per CDR3 protein results from TCRdb running MiXCR on the 5' RACE reads. The data hold 50,000 to 65,000 distinct CDR3 sequences, with about 9.3% observed a single time. After removal of 3 bases from V and 7 bases from J, the junction contained 7 bases not matched to a gene. The CDR3 is 15 residues long. Germline V gene data show CDR1 as KGHSH and CDR2 as LQKENI. The sample is drawn from a study of early T cells in non-severe SARS-CoV-2 infection. This clonotype was sampled from an adult who was a healthcare worker with PCR-confirmed SARS-CoV-2 infection or an uninfected control (not recorded which). V usage is TRBV18 and J usage is TRBJ2-1, with TRBD1 identical over 9 bases. The sequencing input was whole blood. The CDR3 reads CASSPARDRVNEQFF. The CDR3 coding sequence is TGTGCCAGCTCACCCGCCCGGGACAGGGTGAATGAGCAGTTCTTC.